This T cell receptor (beta chain) was recovered during a study of T-cell reconstitution after alpha-beta-depleted transplantation in children. This clonotype was observed a few times. Its cognate antigen is unknown. Study-level findings and limits: Newly made T cells mostly supplied T-cell counts and diversity one year after transplant.

CDR3 length equals 13 residues. The ends lost 4 bases at V and 6 bases at J; junction bases unmatched: 9. Germline-derived CDR1 and CDR2 are DFQATT and SNEGSKA (reference sequence). Researchers prepared the TCRbeta library using unique molecular identifiers, the study reports. TCRdb redid the calling of the PCR reads with MiXCR, one entry per CDR3 protein. The data hold some 140,000 distinct CDR3 sequences, with around a tenth observed a single time. Sequences were derived from PBMCs, mostly from graft donor cells, sampled 180 days after TCRalphabeta/CD19-depleted stem cell transplant. The clonotype was recovered from a girl less than two years old who had a stem cell transplant for combined immunodeficiency, so the T cells may come from the graft donor. The genes are TRBV20-1 and TRBJ2-7, with TRBD2 matching over 7 bases. The CDR3 nucleotides read TGCAGTGCTACAGGCTTTGGCGGGGGCGAGCAGTACTTC. Its translation: CSATGFGGGEQYF.